A selection of T cell receptor beta chains follows, all from one sample in a study of post-analysis software for immune sequencing data. TCRdb fed the PCR reads into MiXCR, producing one record per CDR3 protein. The sample lists roughly 700,000 distinct CDR3 sequences, just under 30% occurring once. Sequencing was performed on blood. The receptors were sampled from a girl between 5 and 17 years old with multiple sclerosis. The CDR3 runs from the conserved cysteine through the conserved F or W. The D gene is left open where the match is weak. Some rows have no size entry. The others give once, few or many, or a class for an expanded clone.

J gene: TRBJ1-2
V gene: TRBV12-3/TRBV12-4
clone size: few
D gene: -
CDR3 DNA: TGTGCCAGCAGCTTGCCCCCGGGACCAGGGGGCTACACCTTC
CDR3 protein: CASSLPPGPGGYTF

J gene: TRBJ2-7
V gene: TRBV20-1
clone size: -
D gene: -
CDR3 DNA: TGCAGTGCTAGAGGCCCCCTTACTAAGGGGGAGACCCGGTACTTC
CDR3 protein: CSARGPLTKGETRYF

J gene: TRBJ2-5
V gene: TRBV20-1
clone size: few
D gene: -
CDR3 DNA: TGCAGTGCTAGAAGGCCGGGGGAAATTGAGACCCAGTACTTC
CDR3 protein: CSARRPGEIETQYF

J gene: TRBJ1-3
V gene: TRBV7-2
clone size: few
D gene: -
CDR3 DNA: TGTGCCAGCAGCTCCCAGTCTGGAAACACCATATATTTT
CDR3 protein: CASSSQSGNTIYF

J gene: TRBJ2-1
V gene: TRBV2
clone size: -
D gene: -
CDR3 DNA: TGTGCCAGCGACCCGGGGAATGAGCAGTTCTTC
CDR3 protein: CASDPGNEQFF

J gene: TRBJ2-1
V gene: TRBV30
clone size: -
D gene: TRBD2
CDR3 DNA: TGTGCCTGGTATAGCGGGACCTTCCCGGGGGGTGAGCAGTTCTTC
CDR3 protein: CAWYSGTFPGGEQFF

J gene: TRBJ2-1
V gene: TRBV11-2
clone size: -
D gene: TRBD2
CDR3 DNA: TGTACCAGCAGCCCAAATAGCGGGCCACACAATGAGCAGTTCTTC
CDR3 protein: CTSSPNSGPHNEQFF

J gene: TRBJ1-6
V gene: TRBV25-1
clone size: -
D gene: -
CDR3 DNA: TGTGCCAGCAGACAAACAGGGTTGGGCTCACCCCTCCACTTT
CDR3 protein: CASRQTGLGSPLHF

J gene: TRBJ2-2
V gene: TRBV6-1
clone size: -
D gene: -
CDR3 DNA: TGTGCCGCTCGATTCGGGGTTATGAAGGACACCGGAGAGCTGTTTTTT
CDR3 protein: CAARFGVMKDTGELFF

J gene: TRBJ2-7
V gene: TRBV2
clone size: -
D gene: TRBD2
CDR3 DNA: TGTGCCAGCAGTGGCGGGAGCTTCTACGAGCAGTACTTC
CDR3 protein: CASSGGSFYEQYF

J gene: TRBJ1-4
V gene: TRBV7-2
clone size: once
D gene: -
CDR3 DNA: TGTGCCAGCAGCCCACGGGGCCCAACTAATGAAAAACTGTTTTTT
CDR3 protein: CASSPRGPTNEKLFF

J gene: TRBJ2-5
V gene: TRBV3-1
clone size: -
D gene: -
CDR3 DNA: TGTGCCAGCAGCCAAAGGGGCAGAGCTAGTCAAGAGACCCAGTACTTC
CDR3 protein: CASSQRGRASQETQYF

J gene: TRBJ2-3
V gene: TRBV20-1
clone size: -
D gene: TRBD1
CDR3 DNA: TGCAGTGCTGCTGGGACAGGGGGGTGGCGCGCAGATACGCAGTATTTT
CDR3 protein: CSAAGTGGWRADTQYF

J gene: TRBJ2-7
V gene: TRBV29-1
clone size: -
D gene: TRBD2
CDR3 DNA: TGCAGCGTTGATAGACTAGCGGGAGGTCGACACGAGCAGTACTTC
CDR3 protein: CSVDRLAGGRHEQYF

J gene: TRBJ1-4
V gene: TRBV5-1
clone size: -
D gene: -
CDR3 DNA: TGCGCCAGCAGCGACCTTCCTGCAACTAATGAAAAACTGTTTTTT
CDR3 protein: CASSDLPATNEKLFF

J gene: TRBJ2-5
V gene: TRBV3-1
clone size: few
D gene: -
CDR3 DNA: TGTGCCAGCAGCGTCTCGACCGCGTTTGGGACCCAGTACTTC
CDR3 protein: CASSVSTAFGTQYF

J gene: TRBJ1-1
V gene: TRBV18
clone size: -
D gene: TRBD1
CDR3 DNA: TGTGCCAGCTCACCTCAGACAGGGGAGAACACTGAAGCTTTCTTT
CDR3 protein: CASSPQTGENTEAFF

J gene: TRBJ2-1
V gene: TRBV10-2
clone size: -
D gene: TRBD2
CDR3 DNA: TGCGCCAGCAGCCATCTAGCGGGGGCCTACAATGAGCAGTTATTC
CDR3 protein: CASSHLAGAYNEQLF

J gene: TRBJ2-5
V gene: TRBV5-5
clone size: -
D gene: -
CDR3 DNA: TGTGCCAGCAGCCGCTGGGAGGTGGAGACCCAGTACTTC
CDR3 protein: CASSRWEVETQYF

J gene: TRBJ2-7
V gene: TRBV20-1
clone size: -
D gene: TRBD2
CDR3 DNA: TGCAGTGCCAGACTAGCGGGAGGGGGGCAGTACTTC
CDR3 protein: CSARLAGGGQYF

J gene: TRBJ1-5
V gene: TRBV5-1
clone size: few
D gene: TRBD1
CDR3 DNA: TGCGCCAGCAGTGAAACAGGGGGCTATCAGCCCCAGCATTTT
CDR3 protein: CASSETGGYQPQHF

J gene: TRBJ2-3
V gene: TRBV29-1
clone size: -
D gene: -
CDR3 DNA: TGCAGCGTTGAGCTGCGTCCGGGCCCGGAGGGATATACGCAGTATTTT
CDR3 protein: CSVELRPGPEGYTQYF

J gene: TRBJ2-7
V gene: TRBV6-6
clone size: many
D gene: -
CDR3 DNA: TGTGCCAGCAGTTACTCGGACGAGCAGTACTTC
CDR3 protein: CASSYSDEQYF

J gene: TRBJ2-1
V gene: TRBV7-9
clone size: many
D gene: TRBD1
CDR3 DNA: TGTGCCAGCAGCTTCAGACAGGGGATTAATGAGCAGTTCTTC
CDR3 protein: CASSFRQGINEQFF

J gene: TRBJ2-3
V gene: TRBV20-1
clone size: once
D gene: -
CDR3 DNA: TGCAGTGCTAGAGGCCGACTTATCAGCACAGATACGCAGTATTTT
CDR3 protein: CSARGRLISTDTQYF

J gene: TRBJ1-2
V gene: TRBV6-5
clone size: few
D gene: TRBD1
CDR3 DNA: TGTGCCAGCAGTTACCACCGGGACAGGGGAAAATATGGCTACACCTTC
CDR3 protein: CASSYHRDRGKYGYTF

J gene: TRBJ2-1
V gene: TRBV7-2
clone size: few
D gene: TRBD2
CDR3 DNA: TGTGCCAGCAGCTCGGGACTAGCGGAGGGTCTAGAGCAGTTCTTC
CDR3 protein: CASSSGLAEGLEQFF

J gene: TRBJ1-5
V gene: TRBV7-2
clone size: -
D gene: -
CDR3 DNA: TGTGCCAGCAGCTTATCCGCAGTTATACCATATAGCAATCAGCCCCAGCATTTT
CDR3 protein: CASSLSAVIPYSNQPQHF

J gene: TRBJ2-1
V gene: TRBV4-3
clone size: few
D gene: -
CDR3 DNA: TGCGCCAGCAGCCAAGATGGCGGCGAGCAGTTCTTC
CDR3 protein: CASSQDGGEQFF

J gene: TRBJ2-3
V gene: TRBV11-3
clone size: -
D gene: -
CDR3 DNA: TGTGCCAGCAGCTCCGACAGCACTCACTGCACAGATACGCAGTATTTT
CDR3 protein: CASSSDSTHCTDTQYF

J gene: TRBJ2-5
V gene: TRBV10-1
clone size: -
D gene: -
CDR3 DNA: TGCGCCAGCCAGCTAGGAGGGGGAGCAGGAGAGACCCAGTACTTC
CDR3 protein: CASQLGGGAGETQYF

J gene: TRBJ2-3
V gene: TRBV11-2
clone size: few
D gene: -
CDR3 DNA: TGTGCCAGCAGCCCCCAAGGGATCACAGATACGCAGTATTTT
CDR3 protein: CASSPQGITDTQYF

J gene: TRBJ1-4
V gene: TRBV20-1
clone size: -
D gene: -
CDR3 DNA: TGCAGTGCGCTGACGGATCCGACCCTAAATGAAAAACTGTTTTTT
CDR3 protein: CSALTDPTLNEKLFF

J gene: TRBJ2-1
V gene: TRBV7-9
clone size: -
D gene: -
CDR3 DNA: TGTGCCAGCAGCCCTCCCTCTCGGCCGCGTCATGAGCAGTTCTTC
CDR3 protein: CASSPPSRPRHEQFF

J gene: TRBJ1-4
V gene: TRBV20-1
clone size: -
D gene: TRBD1
CDR3 DNA: TGCAGTGCTAGGGGGGACAGGGGCGGTGAAAAACGGTTTTTT
CDR3 protein: CSARGDRGGEKRFF

J gene: TRBJ2-7
V gene: TRBV3-1
clone size: -
D gene: -
CDR3 DNA: TGTGCCAGCAGCCAAGGGATAACATCCTACGAGCAGTACTTC
CDR3 protein: CASSQGITSYEQYF

J gene: TRBJ2-5
V gene: TRBV25-1
clone size: -
D gene: TRBD1
CDR3 DNA: TGTGCCAGCAATGACCCTGGGCAAATTCGACAGGGGGAAGAGACCCAGTACTTC
CDR3 protein: CASNDPGQIRQGEETQYF

J gene: TRBJ2-1
V gene: TRBV24-1
clone size: -
D gene: TRBD2
CDR3 DNA: TGTGCCACCAGTGATAGGACTAGCGGGAGGGGGGGCTCCTACAATGAGCAGTTCTTC
CDR3 protein: CATSDRTSGRGGSYNEQFF

J gene: TRBJ2-1
V gene: TRBV7-2
clone size: few
D gene: TRBD2
CDR3 DNA: TGTGCCAGCAGCTCCTATGGGTGGGCTAGCGGGAGAAATGAGCAGTTCTTC
CDR3 protein: CASSSYGWASGRNEQFF

J gene: TRBJ2-5
V gene: TRBV27
clone size: -
D gene: TRBD2
CDR3 DNA: TGTGCCAGCAGTTCCCGACCGGGACTAGCGGGAGCCAAAGAGACCCAGTACTTC
CDR3 protein: CASSSRPGLAGAKETQYF